Below are 5 T cell receptor beta chains sequenced from a single sample in a study of shared clonotypes between healthy human individuals. Assay used: immunoSEQ multiplex PCR; TCRdb lists only in-frame clones, some missing. The table includes 1.4 million or so clones, about 98.5% detected once. Sequencing used naive CD4+ T cells sorted from blood. The subset: CD45RA+ positively selected. Every receptor here comes from a man aged 30 to 45 in good health.

The J gene is TRBJ2-3, the V gene TRBV20-1; D gene ambiguous. This CDR3 is 11 amino acids long. CDR1 and CDR2 (germline): DFQATT, SNEGSKA (reference sequence). V lost 4 bases and J 5 bases, leaving 7 bases between the germline ends. As DNA, the CDR3 is TGCAGTGCTACGTATGGAGATACGCAGTATTTT. Protein: CSATYGDTQYF.

The chain carries TRBV20-1 and TRBJ2-1; 8 nucleotides align to TRBD1. CDR1 and CDR2 (germline): DFQATT, SNEGSKA (reference sequence). The CDR3 consists of 11 residues. CDR3 nucleotides: TGCATTCCGGGACAGGCTGATGAGCAGTTCTTC. The encoded protein is CIPGQADEQFF.

The V call is TRBV18, the J call TRBJ2-7; D perhaps matches TRBD1 (6 bases). V gave up 3 bases and J gave up 2 bases, with 14 bases separating them. CDR3 length: 15 residues. Per germline, CDR1 KGHSH and CDR2 LQKENI. CDR3 sequence: CASSPSRDTTYEQYF. The CDR3 DNA reads TGTGCCAGCTCACCTTCTAGGGACACCACCTACGAGCAGTACTTC.

This clone was seen once. This chain joins TRBV19 and TRBJ1-4, with 12 positions matching TRBD1. V gave up 8 bases and J gave up 5 bases; unmatched junction bases: 6. This CDR3 contains 15 residues. In germline, CDR1 is LNHDA, CDR2 SQIVND (reference sequence). In DNA form, the CDR3 reads TGTGCCAGTGGGACAGGGGGCGCGGTGAATGAAAAACTGTTTTTT. Translation: CASGTGGAVNEKLFF.

This chain joins TRBV7-9 and TRBJ2-1, with unresolved D. This CDR3 comprises 16 residues. V was clipped by 1 base and J by 5 bases, with 15 bases between them. Germline CDR1 is SEHNR and CDR2 is FQNEAQ (reference sequence). The CDR3 DNA follows: TGTGCCAGCAGCTTAGAGGTGCGTATCAAAGACAATGAGCAGTTCTTC. Translation gives CASSLEVRIKDNEQFF.